Listed here are 4 T cell receptor beta chains from one sample, sequenced in a study of cytomegalovirus exposure and HLA in healthy donors. The PCR ran on 60 Vbeta and 13 Jbeta primers. The table came from immunoSEQ multiplex PCR; TCRdb's copy has only in-frame clones and leaves some out. The top ten hold over 1% of the sample, which has 130,000 to 150,000 clones, 80% to 85% seen once. Sequencing input: PBMCs. The source of these receptors is a male donor in good health and CMV-seropositive.

The CDR3 bases are TGTGCCAGCAGCTTGGACGTCGCGGGCCCCTACGAGCAGTACTTC. Its protein is CASSLDVAGPYEQYF. The chain recombines TRBV5-6 with TRBJ2-7, with D possibly being TRBD2 (5 bases). V gave up 0 bases and J gave up 2 bases, with 12 bases separating them. This CDR3 has 15 residues. Germline CDR1 and CDR2: SGHDT and YYEEEE. Based on the CDR3 plus reference TRBV5-6 and TRBJ2-7, the full variable domain is DAGVTQSPTHLIKTRGQQVTLRCSPKSGHDTVSWYQQALGQGPQFIFQYYEEEERQRGNFPDRFSGHQFPNYSSELNVNALLLGDSALYLCASSLDVAGPYEQYFGPGTRLTVT.

This clone was detected once. The gene calls are TRBV19 and TRBJ2-1, with 11 bases that match TRBD2. The CDR3 covers 16 residues. CDR1 is LNHDA and CDR2 is SQIVND in the germline V gene (reference sequence). Unmatched junction bases numbered 11, after V lost 6 bases and J lost 7 bases. The CDR3 spells CASSPSSGGAFNEQFF. The CDR3 coding sequence is TGTGCCAGTAGCCCCAGTAGCGGGGGGGCCTTTAATGAGCAGTTCTTC.

V and J are TRBV12-5 and TRBJ1-2, with a weak D call TRBD1 (5 bases). This CDR3 spans 15 amino acids. The germline V and J ends were trimmed by 2 bases and 1 base, with 11 bases remaining between them. Germline V lookup: CDR1 LGHNT, CDR2 FRNRAP. The CDR3 region is CASGLNVGGNYGYTF. In nucleotides, the CDR3 is TGTGCTAGTGGTTTGAACGTCGGGGGTAACTATGGCTACACCTTC.

The chain has TRBV7-9 and TRBJ2-7, with TRBD2 as a possible D gene (5 bases). Trimming cost V 5 bases and J 2 bases, with 7 bases left between them. Germline CDR1 and CDR2: SEHNR and FQNEAQ (reference sequence). The CDR3 covers 12 residues. As DNA, the CDR3 is TGTGCCAGCAGCCCCGGGGCCTACGAGCAGTACTTC. Protein: CASSPGAYEQYF.